This passage covers 30 T cell receptor beta chains from one sample sequenced in a study of cytomegalovirus exposure and HLA in healthy donors. This PCR relied on a set of 60 Vbeta primers and 13 Jbeta primers. The protocol was immunoSEQ multiplex PCR, while the TCRdb copy is restricted to in-frame clones and leaves out a portion. The sample contains about 150,000 clones, around 75% of which appear only once. Specimen: PBMCs. The receptor source for this set is a man aged 18-30 years in good health and CMV-seronegative.

The chain carries TRBV10-3 and TRBJ2-3; 8 bases match TRBD1. Germline assignment: CDR1 ENHRY and CDR2 SYGVKD. There are 15 residues in the CDR3. The junction had 3 bases not matched to a gene; V was cut back by 3 bases and J by 1 base. The CDR3 coding sequence is TGTGCCATCAGTGAAAGACAGGGGCGCACAGATACGCAGTATTTT. Translating it yields CAISERQGRTDTQYF.

This clone has just a few counts. The CDR3 spells CATRGGGTIGNNEQFF. For the CDR3, the DNA is TGTGCCACCCGCGGGGGCGGGACGATTGGAAACAATGAGCAGTTCTTC. The rearrangement links TRBV19 to TRBJ2-1; D might be TRBD2 (7 bases). Trimming removed 10 bases from V and 5 bases from J, with 24 bases in between. The CDR3 is 16 residues long. Germline lookup yields CDR1 LNHDA and CDR2 SQIVND (reference sequence).

This clone was counted only a few times. This chain links TRBV30 with TRBJ2-3; 9 bases line up with TRBD2. The CDR3 spans 13 residues. The germline V gene encodes CDR1 GTSNPN and CDR2 SVGIG (reference sequence). The V segment lost 4 bases and the J segment 1 base; nucleotides outside the gene matches: 0. The CDR3, as DNA: TGTGCCTGGACTAGCGGGGGCACAGATACGCAGTATTTT. This sequence encodes CAWTSGGTDTQYF.

The table lists this clone with a few counts. The chain links TRBV5-1 to TRBJ2-1, with D maybe TRBD2 (6 bases). The CDR3 is 14 amino acids. Germline-derived CDR1 and CDR2 are SGHRS and YFSETQ. Between the trimmed V and J ends, which lost 0 bases and 9 bases, there was a span of 13 bases. The CDR3 nucleotides read TGCGCCAGCAGCTTGGCACCACCGCGGGGTGAGCAGTTCTTC. As protein: CASSLAPPRGEQFF.

This clone has more than one count but fewer than ten. This chain connects TRBV15 to TRBJ2-5; 7 nucleotides align to TRBD2. Germline V gene data show CDR1 as LNHNV and CDR2 as YYDKDF (reference sequence). This CDR3 region has 19 residues. Trimming cost V 1 base and J 1 base; bases outside gene matches: 15. Here the CDR3 DNA reads TGTGCCACCAGCAGAGCGTGGGCAGGGACTATTGGGGGCCAAGAGACCCAGTACTTC. Translated, it gives CATSRAWAGTIGGQETQYF.

The V and J genes are TRBV19 and TRBJ2-7; the match to TRBD2 covers 7 bases. The CDR3 covers 16 residues. V lost 0 bases to trimming and J lost 0 bases; unmatched junction nucleotides: 5. CDR1 LNHDA and CDR2 SQIVND come from the germline V gene (reference sequence). The CDR3 DNA reads TGTGCCAGTAGTATAGATCGGGCGGGAGACTCCTACGAGCAGTACTTC. Its protein is CASSIDRAGDSYEQYF.

The CDR3 is CASSYARLAGAHEQFF. The CDR3 DNA reads as TGTGCCAGCAGTTACGCCAGACTAGCGGGAGCCCATGAGCAGTTCTTC. J is TRBJ2-1 and V is TRBV6-6; 12 bases fit TRBD2. CDR3 length: 16 residues. CDR1 and CDR2 from the germline V gene are MNHNY and SVGAGI (reference sequence). With 2 bases clipped from V and 8 bases from J, the junction kept 7 bases outside the gene matches.

J is TRBJ2-7 and V is TRBV28; a possible D gene is TRBD2 (6 bases). The CDR3 is 15 residues long. CDR1 MDHEN and CDR2 SYDVKM come from the germline V gene. V was trimmed by 5 bases and J by 0 bases, leaving 14 bases between them. The CDR3 bases are TGTGCCAGCAGTCTCTTTCGCGGGGTCTCCTACGAGCAGTACTTC. Its protein is CASSLFRGVSYEQYF.

The J gene is TRBJ2-5, the V gene TRBV28; 7 bases match TRBD2. This CDR3 spans 13 amino acids. The germline gives CDR1 MDHEN, CDR2 SYDVKM. Trimming removed 7 bases from V and 3 bases from J; junction bases left unmatched: 5. CDR3 sequence reads: CASTPGGKETQYF. For the CDR3, the DNA is TGTGCCAGCACCCCCGGGGGGAAAGAGACCCAGTACTTC.

In this sample, this clone turned up a few times. The V gene is TRBV12-5, the J gene TRBJ1-4, with TRBD1 matching 7 bases. The CDR3 totals 13 residues. V dropped 7 bases and J dropped 7; count of bases not matched to a gene: 6. Germline CDR1 and CDR2: LGHNT and FRNRAP. CDR3 in DNA: TGTGCTAGTGCACAGGGGACGGGTGAAAAACTGTTTTTT. Translation: CASAQGTGEKLFF.

The V and J genes are TRBV29-1 and TRBJ1-4; a possible D gene is TRBD1 (5 bases). V dropped 7 bases and J dropped 8 bases, with 14 bases sitting between them. This CDR3 region has 12 residues. In germline, CDR1 is SQVTM, CDR2 ANQGSEA. The CDR3 DNA reads as TGCAGCGCACTCGCGGGGGGAGAAAAACTGTTTTTT. Residues: CSALAGGEKLFF.

The chain uses TRBV28 and TRBJ1-2; D is uncertain. V dropped 5 bases and J dropped 7 bases, with 8 bases sitting between them. This CDR3 is built from 11 residues. Germline values: CDR1 MDHEN, CDR2 SYDVKM. The CDR3 protein is CASSPRFGYTF. The CDR3 DNA is TGTGCCAGCAGTCCGCGTTTTGGCTACACCTTC.

J is TRBJ2-5 and V is TRBV9; D perhaps matches TRBD2 (6 bases). Germline values: CDR1 SGDLS, CDR2 YYNGEE. Trimming removed 3 bases at V and 4 bases at J, with 16 bases between. CDR3 length: 15 amino acids. CDR3 nucleotides: TGTGCCAGCAGCGCATCCGGGACCGGGGGAGAGACCCAGTACTTC. Translation: CASSASGTGGETQYF.

This chain joins TRBV29-1 and TRBJ2-3; D unresolved. The germline V gene has CDR1 SQVTM and CDR2 ANQGSEA. V lost 5 bases, J lost 0 bases, and 9 bases lay in between. The CDR3 extends over 13 amino acids. The CDR3: CSVLPQSTDTQYF. CDR3 nucleotides: TGCAGCGTTCTTCCCCAGAGCACAGATACGCAGTATTTT.

The V gene is TRBV27, the J gene TRBJ1-5; 12 bases map to TRBD1. This CDR3 contains 16 residues. CDR1 MNHEY and CDR2 SMNVEV come from the germline V gene (reference sequence). V lost 5 bases and J lost 5; bases outside the gene matches: 7. The CDR3 sequence: CASSLTGDRGHQPQHF. In DNA, the CDR3 is TGTGCCAGCAGTCTGACAGGGGACAGGGGGCATCAGCCCCAGCATTTT.

About this clone itself: The conserved final phenylalanine or tryptophan is absent from the CDR3, which likely points to a read error. The DNA is left out, because the CDR3 cannot be placed on it with certainty; the CDR3 is given as TCRdb lists it. V and J are TRBV6-1 and TRBJ1-2. The CDR3 spans 15 amino acids, including both terminal residues. Germline CDR1 reads MNHNS; CDR2 reads SASEGT. The CDR3 loop is CASSGGSLTARVVEL.

The chain couples TRBV19 to TRBJ2-3; tentative D call: TRBD2 (6 bases). Trimming shortened V by 5 bases and J by 5 bases, and 20 bases separated the two germline ends. Germline V CDR1 and CDR2: LNHDA, SQIVND (reference sequence). CDR3 length equals 16 residues. CDR3 DNA: TGTGCCAGTAGTGTAGGACGGGCCTCCGGGGGAGATACGCAGTATTTT. It specifies CASSVGRASGGDTQYF. The whole variable domain, remainder taken from reference TRBV19 and TRBJ2-3, is DGGITQSPKYLFRKEGQNVTLSCEQNLNHDAMYWYRQDPGQGLRLIYYSQIVNDFQKGDIAEGYSVSREKKESFPLTVTSAQKNPTAFYLCASSVGRASGGDTQYFGPGTRLTVL.

The genes are TRBV4-3 and TRBJ1-4; D is unclear. The germline V gene encodes CDR1 LGHNA and CDR2 YSLEER. CDR3 size: 13 residues. Trimming removed 6 bases at V and 6 bases at J, with 11 bases between. CDR3 sequence (DNA): TGCGCCAGCAGTCTTTACGAGGATGAAAAACTGTTTTTT. This codes for CASSLYEDEKLFF.

This clone has a handful of counts. The DNA of the CDR3 is TGTGCCAGCAGCTTGGTCCAGGGCCCCTCCTACGAGCAGTACTTC. Its protein is CASSLVQGPSYEQYF. The rearrangement uses TRBV5-4 and TRBJ2-7, with a tentative D call TRBD1 (5 bases). V was clipped by 0 bases and J by 0 bases, with 10 bases between them. Germline V gives CDR1 SGHNT, CDR2 YYREEE (reference sequence). The CDR3 has 15 residues.

The V and J genes are TRBV6-6 and TRBJ2-1; TRBD2 aligns across 13 bases. V shed 0 bases and J 9 bases; nucleotides not matched to a gene: 2. Looked up from germline, CDR1 is MNHNY and CDR2 is SVGAGI (reference sequence). The CDR3 spans 15 residues. The CDR3 here is CASSYSTSGGLEQFF. The CDR3 nucleotides are TGTGCCAGCAGTTACTCGACTAGCGGGGGGCTTGAGCAGTTCTTC.

This rearrangement joins TRBV28 to TRBJ2-3, with D possibly TRBD2 on 5 matching bases. V was cut by 9 bases and J by 2 bases, with 15 bases left in between. The CDR3 loop spans 14 amino acids. CDR1 is MDHEN, CDR2 SYDVKM, per germline. The CDR3: CASTTRVYTDTQYF. CDR3 in DNA: TGTGCCAGTACCACTAGGGTTTACACAGATACGCAGTATTTT.

The J gene is TRBJ2-7, the V gene TRBV27, with D perhaps matching TRBD2 (6 bases). CDR3 size: 13 residues. Germline V gives CDR1 MNHEY, CDR2 SMNVEV (reference sequence). The V end lost 3 bases, the J end lost 6 bases, and 12 bases lay between the germline ends. CDR3 region: CASSLGLYGEQYF. The CDR3 DNA sequence: TGTGCCAGCAGTTTGGGACTCTATGGCGAGCAGTACTTC.

The CDR3 bases are TGTGCCAGCAGTTTTGGGGGGGCAGCGCATGAAAAACTGTTTTTT. Its protein is CASSFGGAAHEKLFF. V and J are TRBV28 and TRBJ1-4; D possibly corresponds to TRBD1 (6 bases). V was shortened by 3 bases and J by 6 bases, with 14 bases between the two germline ends. Germline-derived CDR1 and CDR2 are MDHEN and SYDVKM. The CDR3 covers 15 residues.

The table lists this clone with a few counts. The chain is built from TRBV7-9 and TRBJ2-3; 15 bases match TRBD2. Germline values: CDR1 SEHNR, CDR2 FQNEAQ (reference sequence). The CDR3 covers 17 residues. V gave up 8 bases and J gave up 5 bases; unmatched junction bases: 11. DNA for the CDR3: TGTGCCAGCGGGCGGACTAGCGGGAGGGCTAGCGGAGATACGCAGTATTTT. Encoded protein: CASGRTSGRASGDTQYF. The variable domain in full, completed from reference TRBV7-9 and TRBJ2-3, reads DTGVSQNPRHKITKRGQNVTFRCDPISEHNRLYWYRQTLGQGPEFLTYFQNEAQLEKSRLLSDRFSAERPKGSFSTLEIQRTEQGDSAMYLCASGRTSGRASGDTQYFGPGTRLTVL.

This clone was seen more than once but under ten times. This chain joins TRBV4-3 and TRBJ2-1; possible D gene TRBD2, 6 bases. Germline V gene data show CDR1 as LGHNA and CDR2 as YSLEER. Between the trimmed V and J ends, which lost 0 bases and 0 bases, there was a span of 9 bases. The CDR3 has 16 amino acids. The CDR3 sequence: CASSQDLGGSYNEQFF. For the CDR3, the DNA is TGCGCCAGCAGCCAAGATCTGGGGGGCTCCTACAATGAGCAGTTCTTC.

The J gene is TRBJ1-4, the V gene TRBV10-3; D is unresolved. This CDR3 has 17 residues. V lost 2 bases to trimming and J lost 4 bases, with 17 bases between them. Looked up from germline, CDR1 is ENHRY and CDR2 is SYGVKD. This chain's CDR3 is CAISEPSAVGGNEKLFF. Here the CDR3 DNA reads TGTGCCATCAGTGAGCCCAGTGCGGTTGGTGGTAATGAAAAACTGTTTTTT.

The chain recombines TRBV6-1 with TRBJ1-2; 9 nucleotides agree with TRBD1. This CDR3 has 13 residues. After removal of 6 bases from V and 11 bases from J, the junction contained 10 bases not matched to a gene. Germline-derived CDR1 and CDR2 are MNHNS and SASEGT. CDR3 region: CASRGRDRVIYTF. The CDR3 DNA reads TGTGCCAGCAGAGGCCGGGACAGGGTCATATACACCTTC.

V is TRBV6-5 and J is TRBJ2-7; the match to TRBD2 covers 10 bases. This CDR3 contains 16 residues. Germline trimming cut 4 bases from V and 1 base from J; bases unmatched to any gene: 7. Germline loops: CDR1 MNHEY, CDR2 SVGAGI. As DNA, the CDR3 is TGTGCCAGCAGTTGGGCCGGGACTAGCGCGTCCTACGAGCAGTACTTC. This gives the protein CASSWAGTSASYEQYF.

V and J are TRBV19 and TRBJ1-4; no clear D. This CDR3 is 11 amino acids long. Germline V gene data show CDR1 as LNHDA and CDR2 as SQIVND (reference sequence). V was clipped by 11 bases and J by 5 bases, with 9 bases between them. CDR3 region: CAGSVNEKLFF. The CDR3, as DNA: TGTGCCGGCAGTGTGAATGAAAAACTGTTTTTT.

This clone was counted a few times. This rearrangement joins TRBV30 to TRBJ2-3; D is unresolved. This CDR3 is built from 16 residues. Trimming took off 0 bases at V and 2 bases at J, with 15 bases between the two ends. The germline V gene has CDR1 GTSNPN and CDR2 SVGIG (reference sequence). The CDR3 reads CAWSVSPTVFTDTQYF. The CDR3 DNA is TGTGCCTGGAGTGTATCCCCCACGGTCTTCACAGATACGCAGTATTTT.